Following are 26 T cell receptor beta chains from one sample sequenced in a study of blood T cells in healthy people across ages. Through a sample-barcoded 5' primer and a J-beta primer mix, a second PCR was run for roughly 6 to 12 cycles. Via MiXCR, TCRdb re-called the 5' RACE reads, giving one row per CDR3 protein. The data show just under 900,000 distinct CDR3 sequences, around 28% seen once. The source material was blood. The receptors stem from a woman older than 75 in good health.

This clonotype has at least ten counts. The V gene is TRBV11-2, the J gene TRBJ2-4; 10 bases fit TRBD2. V shed 5 bases, J shed 4 bases, and the junction held 8 bases outside the gene matches. CDR1 and CDR2 from the germline V gene are SGHAT and FQNNGV. This CDR3 has 16 amino acids. CDR3 protein: CASSRIVSGGKNIQYF. As DNA, the CDR3 is TGTGCCAGCAGCCGGATAGTTAGCGGGGGGAAAAACATTCAGTACTTC.

This clonotype was seen repeatedly, ten times or more. The rearrangement uses TRBV7-2 and TRBJ2-3; D not resolved. This CDR3 region has 12 residues. Per the germline V gene, CDR1 is SGHTA and CDR2 is FQGNSA. V was clipped by 2 bases and J by 6 bases, with 6 bases between them. CDR3: CASSLSMDTQYF. The CDR3 DNA follows: TGTGCCAGCAGCTTATCTATGGATACGCAGTATTTT. The complete variable domain, with remaining parts taken from reference TRBV7-2 and TRBJ2-3, reads GAGVSQSPSNKVTEKGKDVELRCDPISGHTALYWYRQSLGQGLEFLIYFQGNSAPDKSGLPSDRFSAERTGGSVSTLTIQRTQQEDSAVYLCASSLSMDTQYFGPGTRLTVL.

This clonotype came up many times. The gene calls are TRBV9 and TRBJ2-1; TRBD1 matches at 11 bases. J gave up 2 bases and V 3 bases, and 4 bases lay outside the gene matches. From germline, CDR1 is SGDLS and CDR2 YYNGEE. This CDR3 is 16 amino acids long. This CDR3 reads CASSERGQGAYNEQFF. In nucleotides, the CDR3 is TGTGCCAGCAGCGAGAGGGGACAGGGGGCCTACAATGAGCAGTTCTTC. Full variable domain (outside the CDR3, taken from reference TRBV9 and TRBJ2-1): DSGVTQTPKHLITATGQRVTLRCSPRSGDLSVYWYQQSLDQGLQFLIQYYNGEERAKGNILERFSAQQFPDLHSELNLSSLELGDSALYFCASSERGQGAYNEQFFGPGTRLTVL.

Turning to this clonotype: A much larger clone is a single base away; this may be a read error. The chain carries TRBV12-3 or TRBV12-4 and TRBJ2-3; either TRBD1 or TRBD2 may fit D (6 bases each). The CDR3 length is 15 residues. V was trimmed by 1 base and J by 4 bases, leaving 12 bases between them. The CDR3 DNA is TGTGCCAGCAGTTTAGTTTCGGGGGCCGCAGATACGCAGTATTTT. It specifies CASSLVSGAADTQYF.

This clonotype has at least ten counts. V gene TRBV6-2 or TRBV6-3 combines with J gene TRBJ2-7; the D is unclear. Germline CDR1 reads MNHEY; CDR2 reads SVGEGT. There are 11 residues in the CDR3. V was clipped by 6 bases and J by 6 bases, with 9 bases between them. CDR3 protein: CASSPRFEQYF. CDR3 bases: TGTGCCAGCAGCCCCCGTTTCGAGCAGTACTTC.

DNA of the CDR3: TGTGCCAGCAGTTACCTGAGGGTTAGCAATCAGCCCCAGCATTTT. This gives the protein CASSYLRVSNQPQHF. The chain combines TRBV6-2 or TRBV6-3 with TRBJ1-5; the D is unclear. V shed 2 bases and J shed 0 bases, with 8 bases lying between them. The CDR3 is 15 residues long. Germline values: CDR1 MNHEY, CDR2 SVGEGT.

This clonotype appeared many times. The J gene is TRBJ2-5, the V gene TRBV5-1; D is possibly TRBD1 (5 bases). This CDR3 region has 14 residues. V lost 1 base to trimming and J lost 3 bases, with 10 bases between them. Germline CDR1 reads SGHRS; CDR2 reads YFSETQ. CDR3 sequence reads: CASSLTGQKETQYF. The CDR3 nucleotides read TGCGCCAGCAGCTTGACAGGACAAAAAGAGACCCAGTACTTC.

The chain employs TRBV2 and TRBJ1-2; TRBD1 matches at 8 bases. Germline V lookup: CDR1 SNHLY, CDR2 FYNNEI. J gave up 6 bases and V 1 base, and 7 bases lay outside the gene matches. The CDR3 spans 15 residues. CDR3 DNA sequence: TGTGCCAGCAGTGAAGGTCCCTCGGGACAGGATGGCTACACCTTC. As protein: CASSEGPSGQDGYTF. Looking up the rest from reference TRBV2 and TRBJ1-2 gives the full variable domain: EPEVTQTPSHQVTQMGQEVILRCVPISNHLYFYWYRQILGQKVEFLVSFYNNEISEKSEIFDDQFSVERPDGSNFTLKIRSTKLEDSAMYFCASSEGPSGQDGYTFGSGTRLTVV.

The J gene is TRBJ1-6, the V gene TRBV20-1; TRBD1 matches 7 bases. V lost 6 bases, J lost 6 bases, and 8 bases stayed unmatched. The germline V gene has CDR1 DFQATT and CDR2 SNEGSKA (reference sequence). This CDR3 comprises 14 residues. The CDR3 sequence is CSAKPGQSNSPLHF. CDR3 bases: TGCAGTGCCAAACCGGGACAGTCTAATTCACCCCTCCACTTT.

This clonotype has at least ten counts. The genes are TRBV15 and TRBJ2-6; TRBD1 matches 7 bases. The CDR3 spans 17 residues. Germline assignment: CDR1 LNHNV and CDR2 YYDKDF (reference sequence). V shed 1 base, J shed 2 bases, and the junction held 5 bases outside the gene matches. The CDR3 DNA follows: TGTGCCACCAGCAGAGTGACAGGGTCTACTGGGGCCAACGTCCTGACTTTC. This encodes CATSRVTGSTGANVLTF.

This rearrangement joins TRBV12-3 or TRBV12-4 to TRBJ1-6; 7 bases line up with TRBD1. This CDR3 contains 14 residues. The V gene end was trimmed by 6 bases and the J gene end by 12 bases; junction bases not matched to a gene: 11. The CDR3 sequence is CASSAGTAYLPLHF. The CDR3, as DNA: TGTGCCAGCAGCGCCGGGACAGCGTATTTACCCCTCCACTTT.

This chain links TRBV11-2 with TRBJ1-4; D might be TRBD1 (5 bases). The CDR3 has 19 amino acids. CDR1 SGHAT and CDR2 FQNNGV come from the germline V gene. V was shortened by 5 bases and J by 7 bases, with 29 bases between the two germline ends. CDR3 in DNA: TGTGCCAGCAGCGTAAGGGCCGGGCAGGGTCGAAGTCTGAGTGAAAAACTGTTTTTT. The encoded protein is CASSVRAGQGRSLSEKLFF.

The chain carries TRBV19 and TRBJ2-5; D is perhaps TRBD2 (6 bases). The V and J ends lost 4 bases and 4 bases respectively, with 13 bases between them. Germline lookup yields CDR1 LNHDA and CDR2 SQIVND (reference sequence). The CDR3 has 14 residues. The chain's CDR3 is CASSRGTGSETQYF. CDR3 DNA sequence: TGTGCCAGTAGTAGAGGGACTGGATCAGAGACCCAGTACTTC.

This clonotype has a count of ten or more. V is TRBV6-2 or TRBV6-3 and J is TRBJ2-1; TRBD2 matches at 14 bases. The germline CDR1 and CDR2 sequences are MNHEY and SVGEGT. CDR3 length equals 16 residues. V gave up 6 bases and J gave up 2 bases; unmatched junction bases: 3. The CDR3 nucleotides read TGTGCCAGCAGCCCGACTAGCGGGGGGGCCTACAATGAGCAGTTCTTC. This translates into CASSPTSGGAYNEQFF.

The sample holds many counts of this clonotype. V usage is TRBV11-2 and J usage is TRBJ2-1; 8 positions agree with TRBD2. The CDR3 sequence is 15 residues long. The ends lost 7 bases at V and 4 bases at J; junction bases unmatched: 9. Germline V gene data show CDR1 as SGHAT and CDR2 as FQNNGV. The chain's CDR3 is CASTMSGGLYNEQFF. The DNA for the CDR3 is TGTGCCAGCACCATGAGCGGGGGACTTTACAATGAGCAGTTCTTC.

The rearrangement links TRBV7-2 to TRBJ2-3; 9 positions agree with TRBD1. The CDR3 covers 14 residues. Germline trimming cut 6 bases from V and 6 bases from J; bases unmatched to any gene: 7. Looked up from germline, CDR1 is SGHTA and CDR2 is FQGNSA. CDR3 in amino acids: CASRRTGAGDTQYF. The CDR3 DNA reads TGTGCCAGCAGAAGGACAGGGGCCGGGGATACGCAGTATTTT.

At least ten counts were recorded for this clonotype. The rearrangement links TRBV20-1 to TRBJ2-3; TRBD2 is a possible D gene (7 bases). This CDR3 is 15 amino acids long. Germline CDR1 is DFQATT and CDR2 is SNEGSKA (reference sequence). With 6 bases removed from V and 0 bases from J, the gap between germline ends came to 16 bases. CDR3 residues: CSAQRGGRSTDTQYF. As DNA, the CDR3 is TGCAGTGCCCAAAGGGGGGGCAGAAGCACAGATACGCAGTATTTT.

This clonotype showed up just a few times. The CDR3: CASSQDVGQSSETQYF. CDR3 coding DNA: TGTGCCAGCAGCCAAGACGTAGGACAGAGCTCGGAGACCCAGTACTTC. This sequence joins TRBV3-1 and TRBJ2-5; TRBD1 is a possible D gene (6 bases). Germline CDR1 is LGHDT and CDR2 is YNNKEL (reference sequence). V was clipped by 0 bases and J by 5 bases, with 16 bases between them. This CDR3 is 16 amino acids long.

CDR3 amino acids: CASSFRPAGRSYNEQFF. DNA of the CDR3: TGTGCCAGCAGCTTTAGACCAGCGGGGCGCTCCTACAATGAGCAGTTCTTC. The V and J genes are TRBV9 and TRBJ2-1; 7 nucleotides line up with TRBD2. J lost 0 bases, V lost 4 bases, and 10 bases had no gene match. The germline V gene encodes CDR1 SGDLS and CDR2 YYNGEE. The CDR3 is made up of 17 amino acids.

This clonotype has a count of ten or more. The chain couples TRBV12-3 or TRBV12-4 to TRBJ2-5; D not resolved. V was shortened by 5 bases and J by 7 bases, with 17 bases between the two germline ends. This CDR3 spans 14 amino acids. CDR3 loop: CASSPKPELGTQYF. CDR3 DNA: TGTGCCAGCAGTCCCAAGCCAGAGTTGGGGACCCAGTACTTC.

About this clonotype itself: A read error may be the cause here, since a much bigger clone is one base away. This rearrangement joins TRBV6-1 to TRBJ2-7; 7 bases line up with TRBD2. CDR1 and CDR2 from the germline V gene are MNHNS and SASEGT. This CDR3 has 15 amino acids. In DNA, the CDR3 is TGTGCCGGCAGTAAAGGTACGGGGGGAACCTACGAGCAGTACTTC. As protein: CAGSKGTGGTYEQYF.

This clonotype has just a few counts. The chain carries TRBV7-2 and TRBJ1-2; the D gene is possibly TRBD1 (6 bases). Trimming removed 2 bases from V and 6 bases from J, with 22 bases in between. There are 17 residues in the CDR3. The germline V gene has CDR1 SGHTA and CDR2 FQGNSA. In nucleotides, the CDR3 is TGTGCCAGCAGCTTAACCCTGACAGGCGGCTCCTTCAATGGCTACACCTTC. Translated, it gives CASSLTLTGGSFNGYTF.

The chain recombines TRBV20-1 with TRBJ1-4; the match to TRBD1 covers 8 bases. Germline assignment: CDR1 DFQATT and CDR2 SNEGSKA (reference sequence). With V trimmed by 3 bases and J by 7 bases, 10 bases remained unmatched. The CDR3 is made up of 15 amino acids. CDR3 loop: CSARKTGVVSEKLFF. Here the CDR3 DNA reads TGCAGTGCTAGGAAGACAGGGGTTGTGAGTGAAAAACTGTTTTTT.

This chain joins TRBV14 and TRBJ2-7; no firm D call. This CDR3 has 13 residues. CDR1 is SGHDN, CDR2 FVKESK, per germline. V lost 0 bases and J 6 bases, leaving 9 bases between the germline ends. The CDR3 nucleotides read TGTGCCAGCAGCCAAGATATGGTCGGCGAGCAGTACTTC. This codes for CASSQDMVGEQYF. Full variable domain (outside the CDR3, taken from reference TRBV14 and TRBJ2-7): EAGVTQFPSHSVIEKGQTVTLRCDPISGHDNLYWYRRVMGKEIKFLLHFVKESKQDESGMPNNRFLAERTGGTYSTLKVQPAELEDSGVYFCASSQDMVGEQYFGPGTRLTVT.

This clonotype was seen many times. The rearrangement uses TRBV12-3 or TRBV12-4 and TRBJ1-5, with 9 nucleotides matching TRBD1. CDR3 length: 15 residues. Trimming removed 6 bases from V and 7 bases from J; junction bases left unmatched: 10. The CDR3 sequence: CASRKQGATRQPQHF. DNA of the CDR3: TGTGCCAGCAGAAAACAGGGGGCTACGAGGCAGCCCCAGCATTTT.

A word on this clonotype: The junction and the germline gene differ at one end; a read error may be behind it. J is TRBJ2-3 and V is TRBV18, with 10 bases matching TRBD2. The germline V gene encodes CDR1 KGHSH and CDR2 LQKENI. This CDR3 is 16 amino acids long. The CDR3 DNA reads TGTGCCGGCTCAAAGTCCGGGACTAGCGGCACAGATACGCAGTATTTT. Protein sequence: CAGSKSGTSGTDTQYF. The full variable domain, rest sourced from reference TRBV18 and TRBJ2-3, is NAGVMQNPRHLVRRRGQEARLRCSPMKGHSHVYWYRQLPEEGLKFMVYLQKENIIDESGMPKERFSAEFPKEGPSILRIQQVVRGDSAAYFCAGSKSGTSGTDTQYFGPGTRLTVL.